Given below is one TCR beta chain in context. These data belong to a study of OX40 agonist ivuxolimab in advanced cancers. Generated by immunoSEQ multiplex PCR, the TCRdb table keeps only in-frame clones and is missing some. The sample records about 44,000 clones, approximately 90% being singletons. Trimming shortened V by 4 bases and J by 1 base, and 8 bases separated the two germline ends. Germline CDR1 SGHAT, CDR2 FQDESV (reference sequence). The CDR3 loop spans 13 amino acids. The sequencing here drew on CD4+ or CD8+ T cells sorted from blood, taken in a trial of the OX40 agonist ivuxolimab. The sequence was obtained from an adult with an advanced solid tumor such as melanoma, head and neck, liver or kidney cancer. The chain recombines TRBV11-1 with TRBJ2-7; a weak D match, TRBD2 (5 bases). In DNA, the CDR3 is TGTGCCAGCAGCTGGGAGAGATCCTACGAGCAGTACTTC. Amino acids: CASSWERSYEQYF.